This T cell receptor beta chain came from a study of blood T cells in healthy people across ages. Then a second PCR, running roughly 6 to 11 cycles, was carried out with a sample-barcoded 5' primer and a J-beta primer mix. TCRdb reprocessed the 5' RACE reads with MiXCR, giving one entry per CDR3 protein. In the table there are 800,000 or so distinct CDR3 sequences, about 62% of which are singletons. Losses at the gene ends were 6 bases for V and 3 bases for J; bases not matched to a gene: 4. CDR3 length equals 12 residues. Per germline, CDR1 SQVTM and CDR2 ANQGSEA. A few counts support this clonotype.

The sequence came from a man under 40 in good health. V and J are TRBV29-1 and TRBJ2-7, with 8 bases lining up with TRBD1. Specimen: blood. In DNA form, the CDR3 reads TGCAGCGTAGGACAGGGAAACTACGAGCAGTACTTC. It codes for CSVGQGNYEQYF.